The 19 T cell receptor beta chains listed next were all sequenced from one sample in a study of regulatory T cells in long-lasting Graves disease. For TCR beta, libraries came from iRepertoire HTBI primers and Arm-PCR of CDR3 regions. TCRdb called the multiplex PCR reads again in MiXCR, with one record for every CDR3 protein. Of 450,000 to 500,000 distinct CDR3 sequences listed, roughly 15% are singletons. Time point indicated: newly diagnosed GD, antithyroid drugs for less than 3 months. Making the TCR library involved RNA that had been extracted from PBMCs. This same sample was also taken into another study, of T cells in Graves' hyperthyroidism and ophthalmopathy.

This material consisted of peripheral blood mononuclear cells (PBMCs), taken at new diagnosis, from a patient treated with antithyroid drugs. All receptors derive from a man in his forties with Graves disease.

This rearrangement joins TRBV28 to TRBJ1-3; D is unresolved. Germline V gives CDR1 MDHEN, CDR2 SYDVKM. V gave up 6 bases and J gave up 0 bases, with 3 bases separating them. This CDR3 contains 12 residues. CDR3 region: CASSHSGNTIYF. The CDR3 region has the DNA TGTGCCAGCAGCCACTCTGGAAACACCATATATTTT.

The CDR3 spells CASSLQGLRETQYF. In nucleotides, the CDR3 is TGTGCCAGCAGTTTACAGGGTTTGCGAGAGACCCAGTACTTC. This sequence joins TRBV12-3 or TRBV12-4 and TRBJ2-5; possibly TRBD1 for D (5 bases). There are 14 residues in the CDR3. Deletions cut 2 bases from V and 4 bases from J, with 11 bases between.

The chain has TRBV12-3 or TRBV12-4 and TRBJ2-2; tentatively, D is TRBD1 or TRBD2 (5 bases each). The CDR3 consists of 16 residues. V lost 1 base, J lost 4 bases, and 13 bases lay in between. CDR3 DNA: TGTGCCAGCAGTTTAGGTCAGGGACGTCGCACCGGGGAGCTGTTTTTT. It encodes CASSLGQGRRTGELFF.

The chain recombines TRBV20-1 with TRBJ2-2, with D possibly matching TRBD2 (6 bases). V was clipped by 4 bases and J by 0 bases, with 9 bases between them. Germline V gives CDR1 DFQATT, CDR2 SNEGSKA (reference sequence). CDR3 length: 14 amino acids. The CDR3 bases are TGCAGTGCTACACCTAGCGCGAACACCGGGGAGCTGTTTTTT. It specifies CSATPSANTGELFF.

This clonotype was observed many times. The chain employs TRBV18 and TRBJ2-7, with TRBD1 as a possible D gene (6 bases). V was cut by 0 bases and J by 1 base, with 10 bases left in between. This CDR3 is built from 15 residues. Per the germline V gene, CDR1 is KGHSH and CDR2 is LQKENI. The CDR3 DNA follows: TGTGCCAGCTCACCACCGGGCAGGGGATCCTACGAGCAGTACTTC. Translation gives CASSPPGRGSYEQYF. The entire variable domain, with the rest obtained from reference TRBV18 and TRBJ2-7, is as follows: NAGVMQNPRHLVRRRGQEARLRCSPMKGHSHVYWYRQLPEEGLKFMVYLQKENIIDESGMPKERFSAEFPKEGPSILRIQQVVRGDSAAYFCASSPPGRGSYEQYFGPGTRLTVT.

This clonotype was seen at least ten times. The gene calls are TRBV20-1 and TRBJ1-1, with D hard to call. The CDR3 consists of 13 residues. V lost 3 bases and J lost 3, with 11 bases in between. The germline V gene has CDR1 DFQATT and CDR2 SNEGSKA (reference sequence). CDR3 amino acids: CSASLGYDTEAFF. The CDR3 DNA reads as TGCAGTGCTAGTTTGGGTTATGACACTGAAGCTTTCTTT.

This clonotype was observed at least ten times. The rearrangement uses TRBV27 and TRBJ2-3, with D perhaps matching TRBD2 (6 bases). V was clipped by 2 bases and J by 2 bases, with 11 bases between them. Germline assignment: CDR1 MNHEY and CDR2 SMNVEV (reference sequence). CDR3 length: 15 amino acids. DNA of the CDR3: TGTGCCAGCAGTTTAGGGTCTAGCGACACAGATACGCAGTATTTT. This encodes CASSLGSSDTDTQYF.

This clonotype showed up many times. The J gene is TRBJ2-1, the V gene TRBV2; possibly TRBD2 for D (5 bases). Germline CDR1 SNHLY, CDR2 FYNNEI. V gave up 8 bases and J gave up 4 bases, with 15 bases separating them. This CDR3 has 14 residues. The CDR3 sequence: CASSTGTFYNEQFF. The CDR3 bases are TGTGCCAGCTCCACGGGAACCTTTTACAATGAGCAGTTCTTC.

The gene calls are TRBV5-1 and TRBJ2-5, with D possibly being TRBD2 (6 bases). The CDR3 has 14 amino acids. CDR1 SGHRS and CDR2 YFSETQ come from the germline V gene. The V end lost 0 bases, the J end lost 4 bases, and 10 bases lay between the germline ends. CDR3 sequence: CASSLEEGGETQYF. CDR3 sequence (DNA): TGCGCCAGCAGCTTGGAAGAGGGAGGAGAGACCCAGTACTTC.

This clonotype occurred many times. The chain recombines TRBV20-1 with TRBJ2-3; 7 positions match TRBD1. The trim removed 5 bases at V and 0 bases at J, leaving 11 bases unmatched. Germline CDR1 is DFQATT and CDR2 is SNEGSKA (reference sequence). CDR3 size: 16 residues. The CDR3 reads CSAGDLPGGSTDTQYF. DNA of the CDR3: TGCAGTGCTGGGGATTTACCAGGGGGAAGCACAGATACGCAGTATTTT.

This clonotype was recorded many times. The chain uses TRBV11-1 and TRBJ2-1; perhaps TRBD2 as D (5 bases). Between the trimmed V and J ends, which lost 5 bases and 10 bases, there was a span of 9 bases. The CDR3 is 11 residues long. The germline V gene encodes CDR1 SGHAT and CDR2 FQDESV (reference sequence). The CDR3 bases are TGTGCCAGCAGCCGGGATTCCGAGCAGTTCTTC. Translated, it gives CASSRDSEQFF.

This clonotype was seen many times. CDR3 sequence reads: CSARGPGGDEQFF. CDR3 nucleotides: TGCAGTGCTAGGGGGCCGGGTGGGGATGAGCAGTTCTTC. V gene TRBV20-1 combines with J gene TRBJ2-1; tentatively, D is TRBD1 (5 bases). This CDR3 region has 13 residues. V was clipped by 3 bases and J by 8 bases, with 14 bases between them. Looked up from germline, CDR1 is DFQATT and CDR2 is SNEGSKA (reference sequence).

This clonotype was counted a few times. The chain has TRBV3-1 and TRBJ2-2; D ambiguous. The V and J ends lost 3 bases and 9 bases respectively, with 17 bases between them. CDR3 length: 15 amino acids. In germline, CDR1 is LGHDT, CDR2 YNNKEL (reference sequence). The CDR3, as DNA: TGTGCCAGCAGCCAGTGGGGTTTCATAGATCGGGAGCTGTTTTTT. Translated: CASSQWGFIDRELFF.

This sequence joins TRBV6-5 and TRBJ1-1; 8 nucleotides agree with TRBD1. The length of the CDR3 is 16 residues. V was pared by 0 bases and J by 5 bases, with 8 bases of the junction left unmatched. Per the germline V gene, CDR1 is MNHEY and CDR2 is SVGAGI. The CDR3 loop is CASSYSQGGLGTEAFF. DNA for the CDR3: TGTGCCAGCAGTTACTCACAGGGGGGACTCGGAACTGAAGCTTTCTTT.

The gene calls are TRBV29-1 and TRBJ1-1, with D uncertain. This CDR3 region has 14 residues. V lost 4 bases and J 2 bases, leaving 14 bases between the germline ends. In germline, CDR1 is SQVTM, CDR2 ANQGSEA. The CDR3, as DNA: TGCAGCGTTGGAATGTCGTGGGCCAACACTGAAGCTTTCTTT. Its protein is CSVGMSWANTEAFF.

This clonotype appeared many times. The chain has TRBV7-8 and TRBJ1-4, with D tentatively TRBD1 (6 bases). Trimming removed 2 bases at V and 6 bases at J, with 13 bases between. This CDR3 is built from 15 residues. Germline CDR1 and CDR2: SGHVS and FQNEAQ. For the CDR3, the DNA is TGTGCCAGCAGCTTAAGGGCAGGGGACGATGAAAAACTGTTTTTT. Protein: CASSLRAGDDEKLFF. The whole variable domain, remainder taken from reference TRBV7-8 and TRBJ1-4, is GAGVSQSPRYKVAKRGQDVALRCDPISGHVSLFWYQQALGQGPEFLTYFQNEAQLDKSGLPSDRFFAERPEGSVSTLKIQRTQQEDSAVYLCASSLRAGDDEKLFFGSGTQLSVL.

In its sample, this clonotype was seen a few times. This sequence joins TRBV12-3 or TRBV12-4 and TRBJ2-2; TRBD2 aligns across 15 bases. The junction had 8 bases not matched to a gene; V was cut back by 6 bases and J by 3 bases. The CDR3 has 18 residues. CDR3 in DNA: TGTGCCAGCAGACCCGGACTAGCGGGAGGGACAGACACCGGGGAGCTGTTTTTT. It encodes CASRPGLAGGTDTGELFF.

This clonotype was seen at least ten times. V usage is TRBV3-1 and J usage is TRBJ2-7; D is unresolved. There are 13 residues in the CDR3. Germline loops: CDR1 LGHDT, CDR2 YNNKEL (reference sequence). Trimming pared 2 bases from V and 2 bases from J, leaving 7 bases between. CDR3 amino acids: CASSQRVAYEQYF. The DNA of the CDR3 is TGTGCCAGCAGCCAACGGGTAGCCTACGAGCAGTACTTC.

This clonotype has a count of ten or more. V and J are TRBV20-1 and TRBJ1-1, with TRBD1 identical over 7 bases. Unmatched junction bases numbered 7, after V lost 0 bases and J lost 6 bases. This CDR3 comprises 14 residues. The V gene's germline CDR1 is DFQATT and CDR2 SNEGSKA (reference sequence). The CDR3 nucleotides read TGCAGTGCTAGAGACGTCAGGGGGAGATCTGAAGCTTTCTTT. Translation gives CSARDVRGRSEAFF.